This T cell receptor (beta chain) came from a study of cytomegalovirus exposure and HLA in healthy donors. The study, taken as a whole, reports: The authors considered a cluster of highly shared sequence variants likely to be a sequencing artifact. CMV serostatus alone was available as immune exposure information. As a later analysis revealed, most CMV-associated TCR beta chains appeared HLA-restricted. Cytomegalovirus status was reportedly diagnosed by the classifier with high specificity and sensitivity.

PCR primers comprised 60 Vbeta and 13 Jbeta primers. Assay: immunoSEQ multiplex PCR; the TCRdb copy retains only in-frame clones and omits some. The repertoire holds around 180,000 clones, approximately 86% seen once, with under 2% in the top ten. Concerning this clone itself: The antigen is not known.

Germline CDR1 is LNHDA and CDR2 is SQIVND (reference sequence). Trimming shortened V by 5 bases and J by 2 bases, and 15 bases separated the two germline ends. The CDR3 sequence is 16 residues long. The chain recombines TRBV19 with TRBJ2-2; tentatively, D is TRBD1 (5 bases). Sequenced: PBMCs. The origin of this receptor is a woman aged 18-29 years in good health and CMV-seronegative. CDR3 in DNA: TGTGCCAGTAGTCTCCGGACAAGACCTAACACCGGGGAGCTGTTTTTT. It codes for CASSLRTRPNTGELFF.